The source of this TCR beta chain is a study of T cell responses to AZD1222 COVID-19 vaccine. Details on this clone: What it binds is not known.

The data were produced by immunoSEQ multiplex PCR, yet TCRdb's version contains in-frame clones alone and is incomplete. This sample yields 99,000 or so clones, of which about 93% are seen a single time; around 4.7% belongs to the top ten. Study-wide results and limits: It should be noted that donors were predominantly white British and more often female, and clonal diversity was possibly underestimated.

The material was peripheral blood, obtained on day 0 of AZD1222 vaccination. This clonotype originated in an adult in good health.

The chain's CDR3 is CASSLLVGGEQFF. CDR3 in DNA: TGTGCCAGCAGCTTACTAGTAGGGGGTGAGCAGTTCTTC. The gene calls are TRBV11-2 and TRBJ2-1; weak D call: TRBD1 (6 bases). Trimming shortened V by 2 bases and J by 9 bases, and 11 bases separated the two germline ends. The CDR3 has 13 residues. Germline assignment: CDR1 SGHAT and CDR2 FQNNGV.